What follows are 6 T cell receptor beta chains derived from one specimen sequenced in a study of CD8+ T cells in alopecia areata. Once RNA had been extracted, it was reverse transcribed into cDNA to act as the sequencing template. Assay: immunoSEQ multiplex PCR; the TCRdb copy retains only in-frame clones and omits some. This table holds more than 95,000 clones, over 55% found once. Treatment: oral pan-JAK inhibitor, 5-10 mg twice daily. Sample: CD4+ T cells sorted from blood, taken at week 4, from a patient treated with tofacitinib. These receptor sequences come from a human donor with alopecia areata.

V and J are TRBV4-1 and TRBJ1-5; D ambiguous. The CDR3 spans 17 residues. Between the trimmed V and J ends, which lost 1 base and 0 bases, there was a span of 13 bases. Per germline, CDR1 MGHRA and CDR2 YSYEKL. CDR3 region: CASSQGNRAYSNQPQHF. CDR3 nucleotide sequence: TGCGCCAGCAGCCAAGGCAATAGAGCTTATAGCAATCAGCCCCAGCATTTT.

J is TRBJ2-5 and V is TRBV29-1; TRBD2 agrees at 8 bases. J gave up 5 bases and V 3 bases, and 8 bases lay outside the gene matches. This CDR3 contains 14 residues. Germline values: CDR1 SQVTM, CDR2 ANQGSEA. CDR3 DNA: TGCAGCGTTGATTGGCGGGGGGATCGGGAGACCCAGTACTTC. Protein sequence: CSVDWRGDRETQYF.

This sequence joins TRBV6-6 and TRBJ1-4; TRBD1 matches at 11 bases. The CDR3 loop spans 14 amino acids. With 6 bases clipped from V and 8 bases from J, the junction kept 5 bases outside the gene matches. CDR1 and CDR2 (germline): MNHNY, SVGAGI (reference sequence). CDR3 protein: CASSRTGGNEKLFF. DNA of the CDR3: TGTGCCAGCAGCCGGACAGGGGGCAACGAAAAACTGTTTTTT.

This chain links TRBV2 with TRBJ2-3, with TRBD2 as a possible D gene (6 bases). The CDR3 totals 14 residues. Germline lookup yields CDR1 SNHLY and CDR2 FYNNEI. Trimming removed 6 bases at V and 2 bases at J, with 12 bases between. CDR3: CASRRDWNTDTQYF. The CDR3 nucleotides read TGTGCCAGCAGAAGGGACTGGAACACAGATACGCAGTATTTT. The variable domain in full, completed from reference TRBV2 and TRBJ2-3, reads EPEVTQTPSHQVTQMGQEVILRCVPISNHLYFYWYRQILGQKVEFLVSFYNNEISEKSEIFDDQFSVERPDGSNFTLKIRSTKLEDSAMYFCASRRDWNTDTQYFGPGTRLTVL.

The genes are TRBV2 and TRBJ2-3; tentatively, D is TRBD2 (5 bases). V was cut by 8 bases and J by 5 bases, with 11 bases left in between. Germline V gene data show CDR1 as SNHLY and CDR2 as FYNNEI. The CDR3 extends over 12 amino acids. CDR3 nucleotide sequence: TGTGCCAGCGGAGGTTGGGAAGATACGCAGTATTTT. Protein: CASGGWEDTQYF.

This clone appeared a few times. The chain combines TRBV28 with TRBJ1-2; 7 positions match TRBD1. The CDR3 length is 12 residues. The V segment lost 6 bases and the J segment 6 bases; nucleotides outside the gene matches: 4. Germline CDR1 is MDHEN and CDR2 is SYDVKM. The CDR3 sequence: CASRSDRDGYTF. Here the CDR3 DNA reads TGTGCCAGCAGATCCGACAGGGATGGCTACACCTTC.